Listed below are T cell receptor beta chains from one sample, sequenced in a study of blood T cell repertoires in COVID-19. Libraries were prepared by immunoSEQ multiplex PCR; TCRdb keeps only in-frame clonotypes and omits some of them. The sample consists of roughly 66,000 clones, 91% of them appearing once. Sequences were obtained from peripheral blood. All receptors come from a human donor in a cohort sampled during active COVID-19. Each CDR3 is given with its conserved first and last residue. D genes are given only for firm matches. Expanded clones are given a class, and other clones once, few, many or no size at all.

v_call: TRBV24-1
d_call: TRBD2
j_call: TRBJ2-3
clone_size: -
cdr3_nt: TGTGCCACCAGTGATTTCATTGGCGGGAGATTAGGTACGCAGTATTTT
cdr3_aa: CATSDFIGGRLGTQYF

v_call: TRBV19
d_call: TRBD2
j_call: TRBJ2-3
clone_size: -
cdr3_nt: TGTGCCAGTAGTATAGATCCCGACACTAGCGGTGGCACAGATACGCAGTATTTT
cdr3_aa: CASSIDPDTSGGTDTQYF

v_call: TRBV6-2/TRBV6-3
d_call: -
j_call: TRBJ2-7
clone_size: -
cdr3_nt: TGTGCCAGCAGTTACCCTCGCGGGACCCCCTCCTACGAGCAGTACTTC
cdr3_aa: CASSYPRGTPSYEQYF

v_call: TRBV7-9
d_call: TRBD2
j_call: TRBJ2-1
clone_size: -
cdr3_nt: TGTGCCAGCAGCCTAGAGGGTGGGTTGGCTAGCGGGAGTCATGAGCAGTTCTTC
cdr3_aa: CASSLEGGLASGSHEQFF

v_call: TRBV5-4
d_call: -
j_call: TRBJ1-3
clone_size: -
cdr3_nt: TGTGCCAGCAGCTACGGGGGGAGCTCTGGAAACACCATATATTTT
cdr3_aa: CASSYGGSSGNTIYF

v_call: TRBV28
d_call: TRBD2
j_call: TRBJ2-3
clone_size: -
cdr3_nt: TGTGCCAGCACTCCGGCGGGAGGTGTAGATACGCAGTATTTT
cdr3_aa: CASTPAGGVDTQYF

v_call: TRBV6-5
d_call: TRBD1
j_call: TRBJ1-1
clone_size: -
cdr3_nt: TGTGCCAGCACGAGGCAGGGGGCACCTGAAGCTTTCTTT
cdr3_aa: CASTRQGAPEAFF

v_call: TRBV7-8
d_call: TRBD2
j_call: TRBJ2-7
clone_size: -
cdr3_nt: TGTGCCAGCAGCTTAGAACTAGCGGGTAACTCCTACGAGCAGTACTTC
cdr3_aa: CASSLELAGNSYEQYF

v_call: TRBV5-1
d_call: -
j_call: TRBJ1-5
clone_size: -
cdr3_nt: TGCGCCAGCAGCGCGGACAGCGCCAATCAGCCCCAGCATTTT
cdr3_aa: CASSADSANQPQHF

v_call: TRBV5-1
d_call: -
j_call: TRBJ1-1
clone_size: -
cdr3_nt: TGCGCCAGCAGCGGAACAGGGTTCCAAGAAATGAACACTGAAGCTTTCTTT
cdr3_aa: CASSGTGFQEMNTEAFF

v_call: TRBV11-2
d_call: -
j_call: TRBJ2-3
clone_size: -
cdr3_nt: TGTGCCAGCAGCTTAACGGGAGATATAGATACGCAGTATTTT
cdr3_aa: CASSLTGDIDTQYF

v_call: TRBV16
d_call: TRBD1
j_call: TRBJ2-7
clone_size: -
cdr3_nt: TGTGCCAGCAGCCCGGGACAGGGGGCCTACGAGCAGTACTTC
cdr3_aa: CASSPGQGAYEQYF

v_call: TRBV2
d_call: TRBD2
j_call: TRBJ2-3
clone_size: few
cdr3_nt: TGTGCCAGCAAGGGACTAGCGGGCCCCGATACGCAGTATTTT
cdr3_aa: CASKGLAGPDTQYF

v_call: TRBV2
d_call: TRBD1
j_call: TRBJ2-2
clone_size: -
cdr3_nt: TGTGCCAGCAGAACAGGGGTGAACACCGGGGAGCTGTTTTTT
cdr3_aa: CASRTGVNTGELFF

v_call: TRBV7-2
d_call: -
j_call: TRBJ2-2
clone_size: -
cdr3_nt: TGTGCCAGCAGCTTCTGGGGAGGCGGGGAGCTGTTTTTT
cdr3_aa: CASSFWGGGELFF

v_call: TRBV4-1
d_call: TRBD2
j_call: TRBJ2-3
clone_size: once
cdr3_nt: TGCGCCAGCAGCCAAGGAGTGGGGCGGGAGGGCCAGGATACGCAGTATTTT
cdr3_aa: CASSQGVGREGQDTQYF

v_call: TRBV6-5
d_call: -
j_call: TRBJ2-7
clone_size: -
cdr3_nt: TGTGCCAGCAGCAAAGGGGTCTGGGAGCAGTACTTC
cdr3_aa: CASSKGVWEQYF

v_call: TRBV5-4
d_call: TRBD1
j_call: TRBJ1-4
clone_size: -
cdr3_nt: TGTGCCAGCAGATTGACAGGGAGCGATGGTGAGGAAAAACTGTTTTTT
cdr3_aa: CASRLTGSDGEEKLFF

v_call: TRBV7-6
d_call: -
j_call: TRBJ2-1
clone_size: -
cdr3_nt: TGTGCCAGCAGCTACCAGAACTACAATGAGCAGTTCTTC
cdr3_aa: CASSYQNYNEQFF

v_call: TRBV28
d_call: TRBD2
j_call: TRBJ2-3
clone_size: -
cdr3_nt: TGTGCCAGCGAACAGACTAGCGGGAGATCAGATACGCAGTATTTT
cdr3_aa: CASEQTSGRSDTQYF

v_call: TRBV6-2/TRBV6-3
d_call: TRBD2
j_call: TRBJ2-1
clone_size: -
cdr3_nt: TGTGCCAGCAGCGCTAGCGGGTACAATGAGCAGTTCTTC
cdr3_aa: CASSASGYNEQFF

v_call: TRBV28
d_call: -
j_call: TRBJ2-1
clone_size: -
cdr3_nt: TGTGCCAGCACCAATAGCGATGTCTCCTACAATGAGCAGTTCTTC
cdr3_aa: CASTNSDVSYNEQFF

v_call: TRBV13
d_call: TRBD1
j_call: TRBJ2-7
clone_size: -
cdr3_nt: TGTGCCAGCAGCTTAGCGGGGACAGGGTACGAGCAGTACTTC
cdr3_aa: CASSLAGTGYEQYF

v_call: TRBV14
d_call: -
j_call: TRBJ1-1
clone_size: -
cdr3_nt: TGTGCCAGCAGACAGACAGGATTGAACACTGAAGCTTTCTTT
cdr3_aa: CASRQTGLNTEAFF

v_call: TRBV19
d_call: -
j_call: TRBJ1-1
clone_size: -
cdr3_nt: TGTGCCAGTAGTATGCCCCAGGGTACTGAAGCTTTCTTT
cdr3_aa: CASSMPQGTEAFF

v_call: TRBV7-3
d_call: -
j_call: TRBJ2-1
clone_size: -
cdr3_nt: TGTGCCAGCAGCCGGGACTCGGTGAGCTCCTACAATGAGCAGTTCTTC
cdr3_aa: CASSRDSVSSYNEQFF

v_call: TRBV25-1
d_call: -
j_call: TRBJ1-2
clone_size: -
cdr3_nt: TGTGCCAGCAGTGTATGGGTTGGGGGGTCTGATGGCTACACCTTC
cdr3_aa: CASSVWVGGSDGYTF